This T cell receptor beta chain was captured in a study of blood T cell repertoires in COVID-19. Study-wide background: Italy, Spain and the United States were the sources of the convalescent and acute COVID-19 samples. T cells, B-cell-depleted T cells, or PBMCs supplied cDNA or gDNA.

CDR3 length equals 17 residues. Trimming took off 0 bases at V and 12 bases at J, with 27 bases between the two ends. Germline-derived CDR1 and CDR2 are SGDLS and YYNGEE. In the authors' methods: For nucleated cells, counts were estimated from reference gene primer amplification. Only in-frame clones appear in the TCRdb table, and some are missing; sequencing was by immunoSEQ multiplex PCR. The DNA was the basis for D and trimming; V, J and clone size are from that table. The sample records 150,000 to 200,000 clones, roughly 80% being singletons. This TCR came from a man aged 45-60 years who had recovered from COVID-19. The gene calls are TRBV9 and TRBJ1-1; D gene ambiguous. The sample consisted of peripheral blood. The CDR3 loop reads CASSVDPRGSFEAFSFF. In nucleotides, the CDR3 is TGTGCCAGCAGCGTAGATCCGAGAGGAAGCTTTGAAGCTTTTTCTTTCTTT.